The 26 T cell receptor beta chains below come from one sample, sequenced in a study of cytomegalovirus exposure and HLA in healthy donors (dated by TCRdb to 2017 to 2019). The library was made by the immunoSEQ multiplex PCR assay. A mixture of 60 forward primers for TCR Vbeta segments and 13 reverse primers for TCR Jbeta segments was used in the multiplex PCR. TCRdb obtained this table from immuneACCESS and retained in-frame rearrangements with V and J assigned. These tables miss some clones; where compared with another copy, unresolved V genes account for less than half of the shortfall, and the remainder is unexplained. The sample table lists some 120,000 clones, almost 70% of them with a count of one. The top ten constitute 8.5% to 9.5% of the sample. The sequencing sample was made of PBMCs. The origin of the receptors is a man under 40 in good health and CMV-seropositive.

The V and J genes are TRBV19 and TRBJ2-1; the match to TRBD2 covers 8 bases. The CDR3 is 15 residues long. V shed 2 bases and J 6 bases; nucleotides not matched to a gene: 6. From germline, CDR1 is LNHDA and CDR2 SQIVND (reference sequence). The DNA of the CDR3 is TGTGCCAGTAGTATAAGCGGGAGAGGATTCAATGAGCAGTTCTTC. Protein sequence: CASSISGRGFNEQFF.

In its sample, this clone was seen a few times. V gene TRBV4-1 combines with J gene TRBJ2-1, with TRBD2 identical over 9 bases. The CDR3 extends over 20 amino acids. With V trimmed by 5 bases and J by 5 bases, 22 bases remained unmatched. Germline V CDR1 and CDR2: MGHRA, YSYEKL. In DNA, the CDR3 is TGCGCCAGCAGCGCCCCGTCGCGTGTTTCGCGGGAGGGCCTTCACAATGAGCAGTTCTTC. Translated, it gives CASSAPSRVSREGLHNEQFF.

The rearrangement links TRBV4-1 to TRBJ2-1; 8 positions agree with TRBD2. Germline-derived CDR1 and CDR2 are MGHRA and YSYEKL. This CDR3 spans 17 amino acids. Trimming removed 0 bases from V and 5 bases from J; junction bases left unmatched: 9. The CDR3, as DNA: TGCGCCAGCAGCCAAGAAGTATGGGCGGGGGGAAACAATGAGCAGTTCTTC. Protein: CASSQEVWAGGNNEQFF.

In DNA form, the CDR3 reads TGCGCCAGCAGCTTGGCCGGGACTAGCGGGATCATCTACGAGCAGTACGTC. Translated, it gives CASSLAGTSGIIYEQYV. The chain joins TRBV5-1 to TRBJ2-7, with 13 bases fitting TRBD2. Germline lookup yields CDR1 SGHRS and CDR2 YFSETQ. V lost 0 bases to trimming and J lost 3 bases; unmatched junction nucleotides: 6. The CDR3 is made up of 17 amino acids.

The rearrangement links TRBV21-1 to TRBJ2-7; the table's D call, TRBD1, has no DNA check behind it. TRBV21-1 is marked as a pseudogene. This CDR3 spans 17 amino acids. The CDR3 is CASSYPGHGPTSYEQYV. The CDR3 coding sequence is TGTGCCAGCAGCTATCCGGGACACGGCCCGACTTCCTACGAGCAGTACGTC.

CDR3 protein: CAWRQEEADTEAFF. The CDR3, as DNA: TGTGCCTGGCGACAGGAGGAGGCGGACACTGAAGCTTTCTTT. The gene calls are TRBV30 and TRBJ1-1; possibly TRBD1 for D (6 bases). Germline V CDR1 and CDR2: GTSNPN, SVGIG (reference sequence). Trimming cost V 5 bases and J 3 bases, with 16 bases left between them. The length of the CDR3 is 14 residues.

This chain connects TRBV18 to TRBJ1-4, with TRBD1 as a possible D gene (6 bases). Germline V lookup: CDR1 KGHSH, CDR2 LQKENI. Trimming pared 4 bases from V and 5 bases from J, leaving 14 bases between. The CDR3 length is 15 residues. CDR3 coding DNA: TGTGCCAGCTCACGCCCCGGGGGGGCAAATGAAAAACTGTTTTTT. Amino acid sequence: CASSRPGGANEKLFF.

The V and J genes are TRBV6-4 and TRBJ1-1; D is undetermined. The CDR3 has 13 amino acids. V lost 0 bases and J lost 2, with 4 bases in between. Germline V gene sequence: CDR1 MRHNA, CDR2 SNTAGT. The CDR3 region is CASSDSHNTEAFF. CDR3 bases: TGTGCCAGCAGTGACTCCCATAACACTGAAGCTTTCTTT.

This rearrangement joins TRBV27 to TRBJ1-2, with TRBD1 matching over 11 bases. There are 18 residues in the CDR3. CDR1 is MNHEY and CDR2 is SMNVEV in the germline V gene (reference sequence). After removal of 5 bases from V and 8 bases from J, the junction contained 19 bases not matched to a gene. The CDR3 region has the DNA TGTGCCAGCAGTGCGATGGGGGACAGGGGGTCTTCCATTCGGGGCTACACCTTC. Protein: CASSAMGDRGSSIRGYTF.

This sequence joins TRBV4-3 and TRBJ2-1; D is undetermined. Deletions cut 4 bases from V and 3 bases from J, with 16 bases between. Germline CDR1 LGHNA, CDR2 YSLEER. CDR3 size: 16 residues. The CDR3 DNA sequence: TGCGCCAGCAGCCCCCAGTATGCGCTAGACTACAATGAGCAGTTCTTC. Encoded protein: CASSPQYALDYNEQFF.

The chain recombines TRBV29-1 with TRBJ1-2; no definite D call. V gave up 6 bases and J gave up 4 bases, with 15 bases separating them. CDR3 length equals 13 residues. In germline, CDR1 is SQVTM, CDR2 ANQGSEA. The CDR3 DNA sequence: TGCAGCGTGCGAGGTCTTTTCGCCTATGGCTACACCTTC. This sequence encodes CSVRGLFAYGYTF.

For the CDR3, the DNA is TGTGCCAGCAAGGGGGGGTTCCAAGAGACCCAGTACTTC. It codes for CASKGGFQETQYF. The V and J genes are TRBV2 and TRBJ2-5; possibly TRBD2 for D (7 bases). Deletions cut 7 bases from V and 1 base from J, with 10 bases between. The CDR3 consists of 13 residues. The germline V gene encodes CDR1 SNHLY and CDR2 FYNNEI.

The chain couples TRBV7-3 to TRBJ1-6; tentatively, D is TRBD1 (5 bases). In germline, CDR1 is SGHTA, CDR2 FQGTGA. The ends were cut back, 3 bases at V and 8 bases at J, with 17 bases in the middle. The length of the CDR3 is 16 residues. CDR3 in DNA: TGTGCCAGCAGCTTCCGTGGGGGGGTAGGAGATTCACCCCTCCACTTT. Its protein product is CASSFRGGVGDSPLHF.

The V call is TRBV30, the J call TRBJ2-4, with D unclear. The length of the CDR3 is 15 residues. Per the germline V gene, CDR1 is GTSNPN and CDR2 is SVGIG (reference sequence). V gave up 2 bases and J gave up 0 bases, with 11 bases separating them. The CDR3 nucleotides are TGTGCCTGGAGTAGACTTAAGGTAGCCAAAAACATTCAGTACTTC. This gives the protein CAWSRLKVAKNIQYF.

The CDR3 sequence is CASSLQGWNTEAFF. The CDR3 coding sequence is TGTGCCAGCAGCCTTCAGGGATGGAACACTGAAGCTTTCTTT. This chain uses TRBV11-3 with TRBJ1-1; D possibly corresponds to TRBD1 (5 bases). In germline, CDR1 is SGHNT, CDR2 YENEEA. V was cut by 5 bases and J by 1 base, with 11 bases left in between. The CDR3 length is 14 residues.

The chain has TRBV28 and TRBJ2-7; TRBD1 matches at 8 bases. Germline CDR1 reads MDHEN; CDR2 reads SYDVKM. V was pared by 5 bases and J by 4 bases, with 4 bases of the junction left unmatched. CDR3 length: 13 residues. CDR3 sequence: CASSQTGGYEQYV. Written as DNA, the CDR3 is TGTGCCAGCAGTCAAACAGGGGGATACGAGCAGTACGTC.

The rearrangement links TRBV9 to TRBJ1-6; D unresolved. The CDR3 consists of 14 residues. The germline gives CDR1 SGDLS, CDR2 YYNGEE. V lost 3 bases and J 3 bases, leaving 7 bases between the germline ends. As DNA, the CDR3 is TGTGCCAGCAGCGCGGTTGACTATAATTCACCCCTCCACTTT. Translated: CASSAVDYNSPLHF.

About this clone: This likely comes from a read error, as the CDR3 has no conserved phenylalanine or tryptophan at its end. The DNA is left out, because the CDR3 cannot be placed on it with certainty; the CDR3 is given as TCRdb lists it. J is TRBJ1-1 and V is TRBV25-1; TRBD1, the table's D call, was not compared with the DNA. Germline V gives CDR1 MGHDK, CDR2 SYGVNS. The length of the CDR3 is 13 amino acids, counting both ends. CDR3 residues: CASSNTRGTGVSL.

The chain links TRBV19 to TRBJ2-5; tentative D call: TRBD2 (7 bases). V lost 3 bases and J 5 bases, leaving 16 bases between the germline ends. CDR1 is LNHDA, CDR2 SQIVND, per germline (reference sequence). The CDR3 spans 15 residues. The CDR3: CASSIEGGPRETQYF. The CDR3 DNA follows: TGTGCCAGTAGTATCGAGGGGGGGCCCCGGGAGACCCAGTACTTC.

V gene TRBV11-3 combines with J gene TRBJ2-3; D gene unclear. The ends were cut back, 0 bases at V and 6 bases at J, with 7 bases in the middle. Germline V gene data show CDR1 as SGHNT and CDR2 as YENEEA. This CDR3 is built from 13 residues. The CDR3 sequence: CASSLDEPDTQYF. CDR3 in DNA: TGTGCCAGCAGCTTAGACGAGCCGGATACGCAGTATTTT.

To note about this clone: A junction boundary mismatches the germline segment, possibly from a read error. The CDR3 region has the DNA TGCGCCAGCAGCGACCGGGGTTATAATTTACCCCTCCACTTT. It translates to CASSDRGYNLPLHF. The chain combines TRBV5-1 with TRBJ1-6; D is undetermined. This CDR3 region has 14 residues. Germline assignment: CDR1 SGHRS and CDR2 YFSETQ. The complete variable domain, with remaining parts taken from reference TRBV5-1 and TRBJ1-6, reads KAGVTQTPRYLIKTRGQQVTLSCSPISGHRSVSWYQQTPGQGLQFLFEYFSETQRNKGNFPGRFSGRQFSNSRSEMNVSTLELGDSALYLCASSDRGYNLPLHFGNGTRLTVT.

The gene calls are TRBV7-8 and TRBJ2-3; D is possibly TRBD2 (6 bases). V was shortened by 5 bases and J by 1 base, with 13 bases between the two germline ends. CDR1 and CDR2 (germline): SGHVS, FQNEAQ. The CDR3 spans 15 residues. The CDR3 coding sequence is TGTGCCAGCAGCCCGCTCTCGGGGGGCACAGATACGCAGTATTTT. Translating it yields CASSPLSGGTDTQYF.

The chain is built from TRBV30 and TRBJ1-2; D might be TRBD1 (5 bases). The CDR3 runs to 12 residues. Germline assignment: CDR1 GTSNPN and CDR2 SVGIG (reference sequence). The V end was cut by 5 bases, the J end by 8 bases, with 15 bases between. The CDR3 loop reads CAWVGGMKGYTF. The CDR3, as DNA: TGTGCCTGGGTGGGGGGGATGAAGGGCTACACCTTC. Filled out from reference TRBV30 and TRBJ1-2, the complete variable domain reads SQTIHQWPATLVQPVGSPLSLECTVEGTSNPNLYWYRQAAGRGLQLLFYSVGIGQISSEVPQNLSASRPQDRQFILSSKKLLLSDSGFYLCAWVGGMKGYTFGSGTRLTVV.

The V and J genes are TRBV7-6 and TRBJ2-7; 8 bases map to TRBD1. The CDR3 loop spans 13 amino acids. V shed 1 base and J 9 bases; nucleotides not matched to a gene: 5. Germline lookup yields CDR1 SGHVS and CDR2 FNYEAQ. The CDR3 sequence is CASSLEDRAWQYF. CDR3 in DNA: TGTGCCAGCAGCTTAGAGGACAGGGCTTGGCAGTACTTC.

The rearrangement uses TRBV5-1 and TRBJ2-1; a possible D gene is TRBD1 (6 bases). The CDR3 loop spans 14 amino acids. Trimming removed 3 bases from V and 3 bases from J, with 10 bases in between. CDR1 and CDR2 (germline): SGHRS, YFSETQ. CDR3 in DNA: TGCGCCAGCAGCTCCGGACAGAACTACAATGAGCAGTTCTTC. Translated, it gives CASSSGQNYNEQFF.

The gene calls are TRBV11-2 and TRBJ1-1; no clear D gene. The V gene lost 6 bases and the J gene lost 4 bases, with 9 bases spanning the gap. CDR3 size: 12 residues. CDR1 SGHAT and CDR2 FQNNGV come from the germline V gene. CDR3: CASSATLTEAFF. DNA for the CDR3: TGTGCCAGCAGTGCTACTCTCACTGAAGCTTTCTTT.